This T cell receptor beta chain was captured in a study of T-cell memory formation after mild COVID-19. Whole-study findings and limits: Clonal second-wave expansions that peaked on day 37 had unconfirmed SARS-CoV-2 specificity.

As regards this clonotype: Its matching antigen is unknown.

TCRdb re-derived calls from the 5' RACE reads in MiXCR, one entry per CDR3 protein. The table records about 430,000 distinct CDR3 sequences, roughly 18% of them present only once. The CDR3 runs to 16 residues. The germline V and J ends were trimmed by 4 bases and 0 bases, with 15 bases remaining between them. The germline gives CDR1 SGHRS, CDR2 YFSETQ. The origin of this receptor is a man between 18 and 35 years old who had mild COVID-19 (a few samples of this study predate the infection). Cell type and time point are not known. The sequencing input was PBMCs or a T cell subset sorted from them (not recorded which). This chain links TRBV5-1 with TRBJ2-3; the D gene is possibly TRBD2 (7 bases). The DNA of the CDR3 is TGCGCCAGCAGCAGCACAGGGAGGGCTAGCACAGATACGCAGTATTTT. This gives the protein CASSSTGRASTDTQYF.